This T cell receptor (beta chain) comes out of a study of monozygotic twins with inflammatory bowel disease. Template-switch reactions added UMIs with a 6-nucleotide sample barcode. Reprocessing the 5' RACE reads, TCRdb reports a single entry for every CDR3 protein and omits DNA. This table lists 400,000 to 500,000 distinct CDR3 sequences. Points on this clonotype: Its target is not known.

General study points: Twin concordance left repertoire similarity unchanged, with limited power a possible explanation for this lack of difference. No separation of different T cell subtypes was possible.

Looked up from germline, CDR1 is SEHNR and CDR2 is FQNEAQ (reference sequence). The CDR3 spans 14 residues. The specimen sequenced was blood. The sequence came from a human donor with ulcerative colitis or Crohn's disease, or a healthy co-twin of an affected twin (not recorded which). The genes are TRBV7-9 and TRBJ1-4; the D call of TRBD1 rests on TCRdb alone, since no DNA is present to check it. Here the CDR3 reads CASSPGQGNEKLFF.